These T cell receptor beta chains were read from a single sample in a study of read filtering for tumor transcriptome and immune sequencing. TCRdb reprocessed the reads via MiXCR and lists one record per CDR3 protein. In the table there are some 25,000 distinct CDR3 sequences, 20% to 25% of which are singletons. Sequenced input: a population of CD138-negative cells sorted from bone marrow. The source is a donor aged 40 or older with multiple myeloma. The CDR3 runs from the conserved cysteine through the conserved F or W. Each record gives: V gene, clone size, CDR3 length, J gene, D gene, CDR3 protein, CDR3 DNA. D genes are given only for firm matches. Some rows mark clone size as missing; the rest say once, few, many or name a class of expanded clone.

V gene: TRBV2; clone size: many; CDR3 length: 13; J gene: TRBJ1-1; D gene: TRBD1; CDR3 protein: CASGGQGRTEAFF; CDR3 DNA: TGTGCCAGCGGGGGACAGGGTCGGACTGAAGCTTTCTTT
V gene: TRBV11-2; clone size: .; CDR3 length: 14; J gene: TRBJ2-7; D gene: TRBD2; CDR3 protein: CASSLGTSGYEQYF; CDR3 DNA: TGTGCCAGCAGCTTAGGTACTAGCGGATACGAGCAGTACTTC
V gene: TRBV20-1; clone size: many; CDR3 length: 17; J gene: TRBJ2-5; D gene: TRBD2; CDR3 protein: CSAPGTSVKTRGETQYF; CDR3 DNA: TGCAGTGCCCCCGGGACTAGCGTCAAGACAAGAGGGGAGACCCAGTACTTC
V gene: TRBV20-1; clone size: .; CDR3 length: 14; J gene: TRBJ2-3; D gene: TRBD2; CDR3 protein: CSSPRGGLADTQYF; CDR3 DNA: TGCAGTTCCCCACGCGGGGGATTGGCAGATACGCAGTATTTT
V gene: TRBV20-1; clone size: many; CDR3 length: 15; J gene: TRBJ1-5; D gene: .; CDR3 protein: CSARAPGSSNQPQHF; CDR3 DNA: TGCAGTGCTAGAGCGCCGGGATCTAGCAATCAGCCCCAGCATTTT
V gene: TRBV5-1; clone size: .; CDR3 length: 16; J gene: TRBJ2-1; D gene: .; CDR3 protein: CASSGISGVSYNEQLF; CDR3 DNA: TGCGCCAGCAGCGGGATAAGCGGCGTCTCCTACAATGAGCAGCTCTTC
V gene: TRBV28; clone size: many; CDR3 length: 14; J gene: TRBJ2-7; D gene: TRBD2; CDR3 protein: CASGGGGSSNEQYF; CDR3 DNA: TGTGCCAGCGGCGGGGGAGGAAGTTCGAACGAGCAGTACTTC
V gene: TRBV27; clone size: .; CDR3 length: 12; J gene: TRBJ2-7; D gene: .; CDR3 protein: CASTSNLYEQYF; CDR3 DNA: TGTGCCAGCACCAGCAACCTATACGAGCAGTATTTC
V gene: TRBV20-1; clone size: many; CDR3 length: 18; J gene: TRBJ2-5; D gene: TRBD2; CDR3 protein: CSAPATSSGSSGKETQYF; CDR3 DNA: TGCAGTGCTCCCGCAACCTCCAGCGGGAGTTCGGGGAAGGAGACCCAGTACTTC
V gene: TRBV24-1; clone size: .; CDR3 length: 17; J gene: TRBJ1-2; D gene: TRBD1; CDR3 protein: CATSGPVVDRGYYGYTF; CDR3 DNA: TGTGCCACCAGTGGTCCGGTCGTGGACAGGGGGTACTATGGCTACACCTTC
V gene: TRBV4-1; clone size: many; CDR3 length: 14; J gene: TRBJ2-5; D gene: .; CDR3 protein: CASSDRDYQETQYF; CDR3 DNA: TGCGCCAGCAGCGACCGGGACTACCAAGAGACCCAGTACTTC
V gene: TRBV6-2/TRBV6-3; clone size: many; CDR3 length: 13; J gene: TRBJ2-7; D gene: .; CDR3 protein: CASSQGGSYEQYF; CDR3 DNA: TGTGCCAGCAGCCAGGGGGGCTCCTACGAGCAGTACTTC
V gene: TRBV28; clone size: few; CDR3 length: 15; J gene: TRBJ1-3; D gene: .; CDR3 protein: CASTPDAIGGNTIYF; CDR3 DNA: TGTGCCAGCACCCCGGACGCAATAGGTGGAAACACCATATATTTT
V gene: TRBV28; clone size: .; CDR3 length: 15; J gene: TRBJ2-1; D gene: .; CDR3 protein: CASSLILSSYNEQFF; CDR3 DNA: TGTGCCAGCAGTCTTATACTGAGCTCCTACAATGAGCAGTTCTTC
V gene: TRBV3-1; clone size: many; CDR3 length: 16; J gene: TRBJ2-3; D gene: TRBD2; CDR3 protein: CASTHASGSRTDTQYF; CDR3 DNA: TGTGCCAGCACCCACGCTAGCGGGAGTAGGACAGATACGCAGTATTTT
V gene: TRBV28; clone size: many; CDR3 length: 12; J gene: TRBJ2-7; D gene: .; CDR3 protein: CASSLTEYEQYF; CDR3 DNA: TGTGCCAGCAGCCTAACAGAGTACGAGCAGTACTTC
V gene: TRBV24-1; clone size: many; CDR3 length: 16; J gene: TRBJ2-1; D gene: TRBD2; CDR3 protein: CATSDWAGTSRDEQFF; CDR3 DNA: TGTGCCACCAGTGATTGGGCCGGGACTAGCAGGGATGAGCAGTTCTTC
V gene: TRBV2; clone size: many; CDR3 length: 16; J gene: TRBJ2-5; D gene: TRBD2; CDR3 protein: CASSEQLAGGPETQYF; CDR3 DNA: TGTGCCAGCAGTGAACAGCTAGCGGGAGGACCGGAGACCCAGTACTTC
V gene: TRBV5-1; clone size: many; CDR3 length: 15; J gene: TRBJ2-3; D gene: .; CDR3 protein: CASSLVGRGSDTQYF; CDR3 DNA: TGCGCCAGCAGCTTGGTGGGTCGCGGGTCAGATACGCAGTATTTT
V gene: TRBV5-1; clone size: many; CDR3 length: 14; J gene: TRBJ2-7; D gene: .; CDR3 protein: CASSQQGGSYEQYF; CDR3 DNA: TGCGCCAGCAGCCAGCAGGGGGGCTCCTACGAGCAGTACTTC
V gene: TRBV28; clone size: many; CDR3 length: 13; J gene: TRBJ2-5; D gene: TRBD1; CDR3 protein: CASSSTGGETQYF; CDR3 DNA: TGTGCCAGCAGCTCAACAGGGGGCGAGACCCAGTACTTC
V gene: TRBV27; clone size: .; CDR3 length: 19; J gene: TRBJ2-2; D gene: .; CDR3 protein: CANSPISPMSGRPTGELFF; CDR3 DNA: TGTGCCAACAGTCCAATATCCCCCATGTCAGGGCGGCCCACCGGGGAGCTGTTTTTT
V gene: TRBV6-6; clone size: many; CDR3 length: 12; J gene: TRBJ1-1; D gene: .; CDR3 protein: CASSYGDNEAFF; CDR3 DNA: TGTGCCAGCAGTTACGGGGATAATGAAGCTTTCTTT
V gene: TRBV12-3/TRBV12-4; clone size: many; CDR3 length: 16; J gene: TRBJ2-2; D gene: TRBD2; CDR3 protein: CASSLFIRRGAGELFF; CDR3 DNA: TGTGCCAGCAGTTTATTTATCCGGCGGGGGGCCGGGGAGCTGTTTTTT